This entry lists 32 T cell receptor beta chains sequenced from one sample in a study of control samples from healthy donors and cancer patients. Assay: immunoSEQ multiplex PCR; the TCRdb copy retains only in-frame clones and omits some. The sample has 94,000 or so clones, less than 85% seen once. Sequenced: PBMCs. These receptors were collected from a man aged 70 or older with lung cancer.

V and J are TRBV27 and TRBJ1-1, with D unresolved. Trimming cost V 4 bases and J 0 bases, with 12 bases left between them. The CDR3 covers 15 residues. Germline V gives CDR1 MNHEY, CDR2 SMNVEV (reference sequence). The CDR3 nucleotides read TGTGCCAGCAGTTCAATCCAGATCATGAACACTGAAGCTTTCTTT. Residues: CASSSIQIMNTEAFF.

In its sample, this clone was seen a few times. The chain employs TRBV7-2 and TRBJ2-5, with D possibly being TRBD1 (6 bases). V shed 2 bases and J shed 6 bases, with 13 bases lying between them. The CDR3 spans 14 residues. CDR1 is SGHTA and CDR2 is FQGNSA in the germline V gene. The CDR3 DNA follows: TGTGCCAGCAGCTTACAGGGGTCGTCGAAGACCCAGTACTTC. It translates to CASSLQGSSKTQYF. The full variable domain, with the rest looked up from reference TRBV7-2 and TRBJ2-5, is GAGVSQSPSNKVTEKGKDVELRCDPISGHTALYWYRQSLGQGLEFLIYFQGNSAPDKSGLPSDRFSAERTGGSVSTLTIQRTQQEDSAVYLCASSLQGSSKTQYFGPGTRLLVL.

The chain has TRBV6-2 or TRBV6-3 and TRBJ2-3; 11 nucleotides align to TRBD2. Germline values: CDR1 MNHEY, CDR2 SVGEGT. This CDR3 is 20 amino acids long. Losses at the gene ends were 0 bases for V and 2 bases for J; bases not matched to a gene: 13. The CDR3 region has the DNA TGTGCCAGCAGTTACTCAGGGTCGGGTCTAGCGGGGGGCTACACAGATACGCAGTATTTT. Translated, it gives CASSYSGSGLAGGYTDTQYF.

To note about this clone: One end of the junction fails to match germline, which may point to a read error. Additional DNA sequences in this sample encode the identical CDR3. The rearrangement links TRBV9 to TRBJ1-2; no reliable D call. Germline CDR1 is SGDLS and CDR2 is YYNGEE. The CDR3 is 13 amino acids. The CDR3 nucleotides are TGTGCCAGCAGCGTAGATTCTAACTATGGTTACACCTTC. Protein sequence: CASSVDSNYGYTF.

The chain combines TRBV7-7 with TRBJ2-1, with 7 bases identical to TRBD2. Germline CDR1 SSHAT, CDR2 FNYEAQ (reference sequence). V lost 2 bases, J lost 2 bases, and 3 bases stayed unmatched. The CDR3 extends over 15 amino acids. The DNA of the CDR3 is TGTGCCAGCAGCTTAAGGGAGGGACCCTACAATGAGCAGTTCTTC. As protein: CASSLREGPYNEQFF.

J is TRBJ2-2 and V is TRBV30; 7 nucleotides align to TRBD1. The CDR3 totals 16 residues. Germline V lookup: CDR1 GTSNPN, CDR2 SVGIG (reference sequence). After removal of 6 bases from V and 3 bases from J, the junction contained 13 bases not matched to a gene. The DNA of the CDR3 is TGTGCCTGCCAGGGGGACAGTTGGGTTGACACCGGGGAGCTGTTTTTT. It is translated as CACQGDSWVDTGELFF.

The rearrangement uses TRBV27 and TRBJ2-7, with D unclear. Trimming took off 7 bases at V and 0 bases at J, with 10 bases between the two ends. This CDR3 is 13 amino acids long. Per germline, CDR1 MNHEY and CDR2 SMNVEV (reference sequence). The CDR3 protein is CASKLRDSYEQYF. CDR3 sequence (DNA): TGTGCCAGCAAACTACGAGACTCCTACGAGCAGTACTTC.

The chain couples TRBV9 to TRBJ1-2; 11 bases line up with TRBD1. Per germline, CDR1 SGDLS and CDR2 YYNGEE. CDR3 length: 14 amino acids. Losses at the gene ends were 2 bases for V and 4 bases for J; bases not matched to a gene: 1. CDR3 sequence reads: CASSVGQGAYGYTF. In DNA, the CDR3 is TGTGCCAGCAGCGTCGGACAGGGGGCCTATGGCTACACCTTC.

The chain joins TRBV7-7 to TRBJ2-1; TRBD1 matches 11 bases. Per the germline V gene, CDR1 is SSHAT and CDR2 is FNYEAQ (reference sequence). The CDR3 totals 14 residues. The V gene end was trimmed by 5 bases and the J gene end by 9 bases; junction bases not matched to a gene: 6. The CDR3 region has the DNA TGTGCCAGCAGCCTAGGACAGGGGGCGAGTGAGCAGTTCTTC. Translating gives CASSLGQGASEQFF.

This clone was counted between two and nine times. The chain employs TRBV12-3 or TRBV12-4 and TRBJ2-1; D ambiguous. With 6 bases removed from V and 8 bases from J, the gap between germline ends came to 8 bases. This CDR3 has 11 residues. The CDR3 spells CASSLEDEQFF. The CDR3 nucleotides are TGTGCCAGCAGCCTCGAAGATGAGCAGTTCTTC.

The chain combines TRBV6-5 with TRBJ2-2, with TRBD2 matching 11 bases. This CDR3 comprises 16 residues. Germline assignment: CDR1 MNHEY and CDR2 SVGAGI. Trimming at V came to 4 bases and at J to 4 bases, leaving 5 bases not matched to a gene. The DNA for the CDR3 is TGTGCCAGCAGTTTCCAACTAGCGGGGGCCACCGGGGAGCTGTTTTTT. It is translated as CASSFQLAGATGELFF.

V gene TRBV7-8 combines with J gene TRBJ1-1; 10 nucleotides agree with TRBD1. Trimming cost V 5 bases and J 4 bases; bases outside gene matches: 4. Per the germline V gene, CDR1 is SGHVS and CDR2 is FQNEAQ. The length of the CDR3 is 14 residues. This CDR3 is CASSATGGGTEAFF. CDR3 DNA: TGTGCCAGCAGCGCGACAGGGGGCGGCACTGAAGCTTTCTTT. The full variable domain, in which reference TRBV7-8 and TRBJ1-1 provide the parts outside the CDR3, is GAGVSQSPRYKVAKRGQDVALRCDPISGHVSLFWYQQALGQGPEFLTYFQNEAQLDKSGLPSDRFFAERPEGSVSTLKIQRTQQEDSAVYLCASSATGGGTEAFFGQGTRLTVV.

This clone turned up a few times. The chain joins TRBV18 to TRBJ1-4, with D perhaps matching TRBD1 (5 bases). Germline loops: CDR1 KGHSH, CDR2 LQKENI. The V end lost 3 bases, the J end lost 7 bases, and 15 bases lay between the germline ends. This CDR3 has 15 residues. CDR3 sequence (DNA): TGTGCCAGCTCACCCGAGACGGGGGTGAGTGAAAAACTGTTTTTT. This sequence encodes CASSPETGVSEKLFF.

The chain is built from TRBV7-8 and TRBJ1-2, with D perhaps matching TRBD1 (6 bases). This CDR3 spans 15 amino acids. The V gene's germline CDR1 is SGHVS and CDR2 FQNEAQ. The V gene lost 1 base and the J gene lost 2 bases, with 11 bases spanning the gap. As DNA, the CDR3 is TGTGCCAGCAGCTTAGAAGGGGGGACCAACTATGGCTACACCTTC. Its protein is CASSLEGGTNYGYTF.

This clone has only a few counts. V and J are TRBV3-1 (or the pseudogene TRBV3-2) and TRBJ2-6; unclear D gene. Trimming shortened V by 5 bases and J by 0 bases, and 5 bases separated the two germline ends. CDR1 and CDR2 from the germline V gene are LGHDT and YNNKEL (reference sequence). CDR3 length: 14 residues. DNA for the CDR3: TGTGCCAGCAGCACCAACTCTGGGGCCAACGTCCTGACTTTC. This translates into CASSTNSGANVLTF.

The chain combines TRBV10-2 with TRBJ2-7, with TRBD2 matching over 9 bases. CDR1 is WSHSY, CDR2 SAAADI, per germline. The CDR3 consists of 13 residues. J was trimmed by 4 bases and V by 7 bases; bases with no gene match: 5. The CDR3 DNA is TGCGCCAGCACCCCCAGCGGGGGGTACGAGCAGTACTTC. Its translation: CASTPSGGYEQYF.

The gene calls are TRBV7-8 and TRBJ2-2; D is unclear. Germline loops: CDR1 SGHVS, CDR2 FQNEAQ. This CDR3 contains 13 residues. Trimming cost V 3 bases and J 6 bases, with 8 bases left between them. Here the CDR3 DNA reads TGTGCCAGCAGCTTGACCGCCCCCGGGGAGCTGTTTTTT. It codes for CASSLTAPGELFF. Full variable domain (rest looked up from reference TRBV7-8 and TRBJ2-2): GAGVSQSPRYKVAKRGQDVALRCDPISGHVSLFWYQQALGQGPEFLTYFQNEAQLDKSGLPSDRFFAERPEGSVSTLKIQRTQQEDSAVYLCASSLTAPGELFFGEGSRLTVL.

The rearrangement joins TRBV9 to TRBJ2-5, with 16 positions matching TRBD2. This CDR3 comprises 16 residues. The V gene's germline CDR1 is SGDLS and CDR2 YYNGEE. J lost 4 bases, V lost 5 bases, and 5 bases had no gene match. CDR3 in DNA: TGTGCCAGCAGTGGGACTAGCGGGGGGGGCGGAGAGACCCAGTACTTC. Amino acid sequence: CASSGTSGGGGETQYF.

The V and J genes are TRBV20-1 and TRBJ1-2; D not resolved. The CDR3 covers 14 residues. The V and J ends lost 6 bases and 3 bases respectively, with 17 bases between them. Germline V gene sequence: CDR1 DFQATT, CDR2 SNEGSKA (reference sequence). The CDR3 nucleotides read TGCAGTGCCAGTAGACTGGCTTCGGACTATGGCTACACCTTC. It translates to CSASRLASDYGYTF.

The chain is built from TRBV2 and TRBJ1-2; 9 bases match TRBD1. The CDR3 sequence is 13 residues long. Germline CDR1 and CDR2: SNHLY and FYNNEI. Trimming took 3 bases from V and 7 from J; bases not matched to a gene: 3. The chain's CDR3 is CASSDTGGRGYTF. The CDR3 nucleotides are TGTGCCAGCAGTGATACAGGGGGCCGTGGCTACACCTTC.

The chain uses TRBV9 and TRBJ1-6; D ambiguous. Germline values: CDR1 SGDLS, CDR2 YYNGEE. Trimming shortened V by 0 bases and J by 10 bases, and 11 bases separated the two germline ends. This CDR3 region has 14 residues. The CDR3 sequence: CASSVGGFDSPLHF. CDR3 DNA: TGTGCCAGCAGCGTAGGGGGATTTGACTCACCCCTCCACTTT. The whole variable domain, remainder taken from reference TRBV9 and TRBJ1-6, is DSGVTQTPKHLITATGQRVTLRCSPRSGDLSVYWYQQSLDQGLQFLIQYYNGEERAKGNILERFSAQQFPDLHSELNLSSLELGDSALYFCASSVGGFDSPLHFGNGTRLTVT.

J is TRBJ1-2 and V is TRBV4-3, with D maybe TRBD1 (5 bases). CDR1 LGHNA and CDR2 YSLEER come from the germline V gene. The V end lost 4 bases, the J end lost 1 base, and 10 bases lay between the germline ends. The CDR3 has 14 amino acids. The chain's CDR3 is CASSPTQVNYGYTF. The CDR3 DNA reads as TGCGCCAGCAGCCCAACACAGGTTAACTATGGCTACACCTTC.

This clone was detected a few times. The chain has TRBV4-3 and TRBJ1-5; tentative D call: TRBD1 (5 bases). The CDR3 totals 14 residues. Looked up from germline, CDR1 is LGHNA and CDR2 is YSLEER. The V and J ends lost 0 bases and 5 bases respectively, with 8 bases between them. For the CDR3, the DNA is TGCGCCAGCAGCCAAGATGGGGGGGATCAGCCCCAGCATTTT. This gives the protein CASSQDGGDQPQHF.

V gene TRBV3-1 (or the pseudogene TRBV3-2) combines with J gene TRBJ2-1; perhaps D is TRBD1 or TRBD2 (6 bases each). Germline CDR1 LGHDT, CDR2 YNNKEL (reference sequence). The CDR3 runs to 16 residues. Trimming removed 1 base at V and 6 bases at J, with 16 bases between. CDR3 nucleotide sequence: TGTGCCAGCAGCCAAGGGTTAGGGGGGACCTCCAATGAGCAGTTCTTC. It translates to CASSQGLGGTSNEQFF.

V and J are TRBV18 and TRBJ2-5; D is ambiguous. The CDR3 is made up of 14 amino acids. With 6 bases removed from V and 2 bases from J, the gap between germline ends came to 13 bases. The germline gives CDR1 KGHSH, CDR2 LQKENI. CDR3 residues: CASSLAVTQETQYF. DNA of the CDR3: TGTGCCAGCTCTTTAGCAGTAACACAAGAGACCCAGTACTTC.

The chain links TRBV7-2 to TRBJ2-7, with D possibly TRBD2 on 6 matching bases. The CDR3 runs to 15 residues. V gave up 5 bases and J gave up 4 bases, with 18 bases separating them. Germline V lookup: CDR1 SGHTA, CDR2 FQGNSA. CDR3 nucleotide sequence: TGTGCCAGCAGCCCGTCTGGCGGGGCAAGGTACGAGCAGTACTTC. Protein product: CASSPSGGARYEQYF.

V and J are TRBV11-3 and TRBJ2-1; 16 bases match TRBD2. The CDR3 extends over 15 amino acids. In germline, CDR1 is SGHNT, CDR2 YENEEA. J was trimmed by 7 bases and V by 3 bases; bases with no gene match: 0. The CDR3 loop is CASSLGLAGGNEQFF. In DNA form, the CDR3 reads TGTGCCAGCAGCTTGGGACTAGCGGGGGGGAATGAGCAGTTCTTC. Drawing the rest from reference TRBV11-3 and TRBJ2-1, the complete variable domain is EAGVVQSPRYKIIEKKQPVAFWCNPISGHNTLYWYLQNLGQGPELLIRYENEEAVDDSQLPKDRFSAERLKGVDSTLKIQPAELGDSAVYLCASSLGLAGGNEQFFGPGTRLTVL.

The chain employs TRBV10-2 and TRBJ2-7, with D tentatively TRBD2 (7 bases). The germline V gene has CDR1 WSHSY and CDR2 SAAADI. The CDR3 contains 15 residues. Trimming shortened V by 6 bases and J by 5 bases, and 20 bases separated the two germline ends. For the CDR3, the DNA is TGCGCCAGCAGCGACGCCCTCTCCGGGGGGCACGAGCAGTACTTC. Protein: CASSDALSGGHEQYF.

This clone was seen a few times. The J gene is TRBJ1-6, the V gene TRBV11-2; 7 bases fit TRBD1. Germline values: CDR1 SGHAT, CDR2 FQNNGV. CDR3 length: 17 residues. The ends lost 5 bases at V and 7 bases at J; junction bases unmatched: 14. In DNA form, the CDR3 reads TGTGCCAGCAGCCTAACCATAGGCGGGACAGCCAATTCACCCCTCCACTTT. It codes for CASSLTIGGTANSPLHF.

The V gene is TRBV6-1, the J gene TRBJ1-2; D possibly corresponds to TRBD1 (5 bases). V dropped 3 bases and J dropped 5 bases, with 16 bases sitting between them. This CDR3 contains 15 residues. The V gene's germline CDR1 is MNHNS and CDR2 SASEGT. CDR3 nucleotides: TGTGCCAGCAGTGACCGGACACCGGCGGGGTATGGCTACACCTTC. As protein: CASSDRTPAGYGYTF.

As to this clone: The identical CDR3 is also encoded by other nucleotide sequences in the sample. The chain links TRBV6-2 or TRBV6-3 to TRBJ1-1; D is perhaps TRBD1 (6 bases). CDR3 length equals 14 residues. Germline CDR1 reads MNHEY; CDR2 reads SVGEGT. V was pared by 2 bases and J by 0 bases, with 7 bases between. The CDR3 here is CASSYGGLNTEAFF. The CDR3 bases are TGTGCCAGCAGTTACGGGGGCCTGAACACTGAAGCTTTCTTT.

As for this clone: Other DNA sequences in this specimen translate into the identical CDR3. The chain combines TRBV10-1 with TRBJ2-7; D not resolved. The V gene lost 5 bases and the J gene lost 0 bases, with 5 bases spanning the gap. Germline V gene lookup returns CDR1 WNHNN and CDR2 SYGVQD (reference sequence). The CDR3 totals 12 residues. This CDR3 reads CASSLSSYEQYF. The CDR3 coding sequence is TGCGCCAGCAGTCTTAGCTCCTACGAGCAGTACTTC.